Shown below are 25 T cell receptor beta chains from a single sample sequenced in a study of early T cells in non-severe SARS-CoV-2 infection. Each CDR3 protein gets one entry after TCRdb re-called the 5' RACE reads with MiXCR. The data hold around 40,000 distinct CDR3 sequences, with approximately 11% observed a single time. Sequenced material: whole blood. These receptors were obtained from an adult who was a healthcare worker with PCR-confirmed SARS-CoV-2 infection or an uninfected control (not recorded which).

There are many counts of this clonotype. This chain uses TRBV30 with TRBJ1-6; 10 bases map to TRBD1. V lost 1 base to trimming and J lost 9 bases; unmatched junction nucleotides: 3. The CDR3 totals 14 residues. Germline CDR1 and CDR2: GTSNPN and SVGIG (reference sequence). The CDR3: CAWSGDRGGSPLHF. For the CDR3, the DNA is TGTGCCTGGAGTGGGGACAGGGGCGGTTCACCCCTCCACTTT.

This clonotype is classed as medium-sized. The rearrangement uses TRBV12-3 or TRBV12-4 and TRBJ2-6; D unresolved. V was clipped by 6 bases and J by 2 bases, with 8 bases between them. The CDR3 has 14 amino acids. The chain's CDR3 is CASRSNAGANVLTF. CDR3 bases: TGTGCCAGCAGGAGTAATGCTGGGGCCAACGTCCTGACTTTC.

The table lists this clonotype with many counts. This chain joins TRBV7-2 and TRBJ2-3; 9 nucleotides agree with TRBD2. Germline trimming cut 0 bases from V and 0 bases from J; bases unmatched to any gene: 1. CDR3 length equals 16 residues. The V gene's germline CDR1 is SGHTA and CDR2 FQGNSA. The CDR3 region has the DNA TGTGCCAGCAGCTTAGCGGGGACTAGCAGCACAGATACGCAGTATTTT. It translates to CASSLAGTSSTDTQYF.

CDR3 coding DNA: TGCGCCAGCAGCCGATTTCCGGGGGACTCCTACGAGCAGTACTTC. Protein: CASSRFPGDSYEQYF. The gene calls are TRBV4-3 and TRBJ2-7; perhaps TRBD2 as D (6 bases). CDR3 length: 15 residues. The V and J ends lost 4 bases and 0 bases respectively, with 13 bases between them. CDR1 and CDR2 (germline): LGHNA, YSLEER.

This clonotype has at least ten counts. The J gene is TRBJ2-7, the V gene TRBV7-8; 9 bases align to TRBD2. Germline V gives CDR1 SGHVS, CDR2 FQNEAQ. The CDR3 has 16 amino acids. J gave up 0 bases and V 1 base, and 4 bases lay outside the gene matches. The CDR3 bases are TGTGCCAGCAGCTTAGGGACTAGCGCGAGCTCCTACGAGCAGTACTTC. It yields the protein CASSLGTSASSYEQYF.

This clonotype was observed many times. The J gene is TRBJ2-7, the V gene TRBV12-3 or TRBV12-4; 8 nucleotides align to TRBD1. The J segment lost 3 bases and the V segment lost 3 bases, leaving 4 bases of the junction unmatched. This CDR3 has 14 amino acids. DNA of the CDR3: TGTGCCAGCAGTTTCGCCGGGACAGGCTACGAGCAGTACTTC. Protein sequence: CASSFAGTGYEQYF.

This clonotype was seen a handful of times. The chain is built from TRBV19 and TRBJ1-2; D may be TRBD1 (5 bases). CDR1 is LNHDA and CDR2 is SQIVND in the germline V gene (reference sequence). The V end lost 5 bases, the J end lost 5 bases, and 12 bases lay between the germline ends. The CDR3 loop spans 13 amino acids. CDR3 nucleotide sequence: TGTGCCAGTAGTCCCGGGACCTCATATGGCTACACCTTC. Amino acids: CASSPGTSYGYTF.

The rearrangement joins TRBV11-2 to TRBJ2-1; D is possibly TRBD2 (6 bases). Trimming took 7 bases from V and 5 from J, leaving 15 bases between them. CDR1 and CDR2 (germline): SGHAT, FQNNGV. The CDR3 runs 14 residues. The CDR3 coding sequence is TGTGCCAGCACCCTTGGTGGGGGGAACAATGAGCAGTTCTTC. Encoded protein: CASTLGGGNNEQFF.

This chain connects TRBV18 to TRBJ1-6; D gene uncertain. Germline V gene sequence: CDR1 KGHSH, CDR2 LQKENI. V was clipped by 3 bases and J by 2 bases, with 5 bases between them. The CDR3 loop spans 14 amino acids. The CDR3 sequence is CASSPQPYNSPLHF. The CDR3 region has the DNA TGTGCCAGCTCACCTCAGCCCTATAATTCACCCCTCCACTTT.

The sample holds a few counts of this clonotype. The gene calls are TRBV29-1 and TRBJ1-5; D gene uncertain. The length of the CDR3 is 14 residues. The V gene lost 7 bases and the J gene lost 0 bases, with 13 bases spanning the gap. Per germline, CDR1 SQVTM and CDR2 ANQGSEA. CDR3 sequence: CSASGLNSNQPQHF. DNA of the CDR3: TGCAGCGCTTCCGGCCTAAATAGCAATCAGCCCCAGCATTTT.

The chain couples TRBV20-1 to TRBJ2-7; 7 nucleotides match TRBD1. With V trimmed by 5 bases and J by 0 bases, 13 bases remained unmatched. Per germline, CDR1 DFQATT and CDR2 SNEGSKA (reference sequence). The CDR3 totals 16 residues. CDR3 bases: TGCAGTGCTGAACAGGGGCGGAAAGCTTCCTCCTACGAGCAGTACTTC. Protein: CSAEQGRKASSYEQYF.

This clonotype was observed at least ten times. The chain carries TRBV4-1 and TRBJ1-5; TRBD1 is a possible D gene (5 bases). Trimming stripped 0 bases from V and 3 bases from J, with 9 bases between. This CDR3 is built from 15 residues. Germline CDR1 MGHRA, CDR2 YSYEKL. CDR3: CASSQDSRVNQPQHF. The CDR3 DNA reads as TGCGCCAGCAGCCAAGATTCCAGGGTCAATCAGCCCCAGCATTTT.

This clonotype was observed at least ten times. The chain's CDR3 is CAIQGPGGDETQYF. The DNA of the CDR3 is TGTGCCATTCAAGGTCCAGGGGGCGACGAGACCCAGTACTTC. This chain connects TRBV10-3 to TRBJ2-5; 8 nucleotides agree with TRBD1. The J segment lost 5 bases and the V segment lost 9 bases, leaving 11 bases of the junction unmatched. CDR3 length equals 14 residues. The V gene's germline CDR1 is ENHRY and CDR2 SYGVKD.

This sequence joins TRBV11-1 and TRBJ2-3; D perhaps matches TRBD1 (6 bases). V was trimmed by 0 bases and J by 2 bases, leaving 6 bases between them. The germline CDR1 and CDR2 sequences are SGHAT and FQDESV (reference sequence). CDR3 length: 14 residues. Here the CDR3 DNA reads TGTGCCAGCAGCTTAGCGGGACACACAGATACGCAGTATTTT. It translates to CASSLAGHTDTQYF.

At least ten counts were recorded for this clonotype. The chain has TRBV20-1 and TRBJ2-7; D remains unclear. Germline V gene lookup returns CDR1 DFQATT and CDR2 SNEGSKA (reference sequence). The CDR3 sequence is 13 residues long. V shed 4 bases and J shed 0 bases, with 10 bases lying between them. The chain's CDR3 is CSAMESDSYEQYF. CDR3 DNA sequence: TGCAGTGCTATGGAGTCGGACTCCTACGAGCAGTACTTC.

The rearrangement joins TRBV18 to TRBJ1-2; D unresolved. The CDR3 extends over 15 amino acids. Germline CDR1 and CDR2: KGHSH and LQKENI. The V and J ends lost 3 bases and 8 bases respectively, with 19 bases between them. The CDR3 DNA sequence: TGTGCCAGCTCACCGAGTTCAACAGTAGGGCTAGGCTACACCTTC. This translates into CASSPSSTVGLGYTF. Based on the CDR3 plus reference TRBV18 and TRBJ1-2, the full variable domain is NAGVMQNPRHLVRRRGQEARLRCSPMKGHSHVYWYRQLPEEGLKFMVYLQKENIIDESGMPKERFSAEFPKEGPSILRIQQVVRGDSAAYFCASSPSSTVGLGYTFGSGTRLTVV.

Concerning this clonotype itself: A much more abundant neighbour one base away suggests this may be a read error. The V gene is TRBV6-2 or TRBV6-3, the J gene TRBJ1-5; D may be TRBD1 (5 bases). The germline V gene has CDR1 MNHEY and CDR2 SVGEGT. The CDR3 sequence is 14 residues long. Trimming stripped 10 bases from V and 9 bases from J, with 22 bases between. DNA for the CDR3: TGTGCCAACAGCCTGGACACCGGTCGTTGGCCCCAGCATTTT. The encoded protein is CANSLDTGRWPQHF.

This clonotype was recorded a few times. This chain's CDR3 is CASSGDTDTQYF. Here the CDR3 DNA reads TGTGCCAGCAGCGGAGACACAGATACGCAGTATTTT. The chain is built from TRBV9 and TRBJ2-3, with unresolved D. Per germline, CDR1 SGDLS and CDR2 YYNGEE. Trimming shortened V by 3 bases and J by 2 bases, and 4 bases separated the two germline ends. This CDR3 is 12 amino acids long.

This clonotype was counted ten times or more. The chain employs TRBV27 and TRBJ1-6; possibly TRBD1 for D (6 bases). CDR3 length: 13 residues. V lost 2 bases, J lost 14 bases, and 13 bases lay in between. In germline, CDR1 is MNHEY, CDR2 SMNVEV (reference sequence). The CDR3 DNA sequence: TGTGCCAGCAGTTTACAGGGGATCGGATCCCTCCACTTT. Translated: CASSLQGIGSLHF.

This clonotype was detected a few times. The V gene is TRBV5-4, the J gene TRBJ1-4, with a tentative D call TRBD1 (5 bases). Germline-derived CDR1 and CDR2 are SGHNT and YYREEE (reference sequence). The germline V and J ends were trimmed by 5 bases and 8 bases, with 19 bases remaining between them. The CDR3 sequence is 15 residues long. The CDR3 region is CASSPGGKVEEKLFF. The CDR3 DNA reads TGTGCCAGCAGTCCGGGGGGTAAGGTGGAGGAAAAACTGTTTTTT.

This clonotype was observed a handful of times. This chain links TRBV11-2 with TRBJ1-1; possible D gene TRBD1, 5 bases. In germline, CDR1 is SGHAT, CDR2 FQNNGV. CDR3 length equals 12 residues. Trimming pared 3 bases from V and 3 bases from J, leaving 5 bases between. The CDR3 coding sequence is TGTGCCAGCAGCTTCAGGGACACTGAAGCTTTCTTT. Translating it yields CASSFRDTEAFF.

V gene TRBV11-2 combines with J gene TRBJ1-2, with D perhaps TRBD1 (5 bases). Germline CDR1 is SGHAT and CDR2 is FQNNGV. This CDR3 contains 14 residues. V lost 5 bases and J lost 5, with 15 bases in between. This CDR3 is CASSPFGGSYGYTF. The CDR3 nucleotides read TGTGCCAGCAGCCCCTTTGGGGGTTCATATGGCTACACCTTC. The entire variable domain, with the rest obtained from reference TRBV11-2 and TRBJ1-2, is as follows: EAGVAQSPRYKIIEKRQSVAFWCNPISGHATLYWYQQILGQGPKLLIQFQNNGVVDDSQLPKDRFSAERLKGVDSTLKIQPAKLEDSAVYLCASSPFGGSYGYTFGSGTRLTVV.

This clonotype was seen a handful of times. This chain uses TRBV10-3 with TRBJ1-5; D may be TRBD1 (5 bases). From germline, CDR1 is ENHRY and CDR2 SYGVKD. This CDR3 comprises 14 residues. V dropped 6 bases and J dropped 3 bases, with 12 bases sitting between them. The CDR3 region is CAISEGQTNQPQHF. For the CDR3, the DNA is TGTGCCATCAGCGAAGGACAAACCAATCAGCCCCAGCATTTT.

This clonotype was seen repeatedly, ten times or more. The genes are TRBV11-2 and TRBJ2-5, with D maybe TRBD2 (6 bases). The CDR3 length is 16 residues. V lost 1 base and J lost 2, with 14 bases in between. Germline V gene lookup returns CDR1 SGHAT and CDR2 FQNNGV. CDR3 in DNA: TGTGCCAGCAGCTTAGGTCGGCGGACTACGCAAGAGACCCAGTACTTC. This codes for CASSLGRRTTQETQYF.

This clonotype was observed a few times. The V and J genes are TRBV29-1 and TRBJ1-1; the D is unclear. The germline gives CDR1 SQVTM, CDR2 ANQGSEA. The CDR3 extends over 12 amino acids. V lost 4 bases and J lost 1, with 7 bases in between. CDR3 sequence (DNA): TGCAGCGTTGGTTGGGGGAACACTGAAGCTTTCTTT. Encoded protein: CSVGWGNTEAFF.